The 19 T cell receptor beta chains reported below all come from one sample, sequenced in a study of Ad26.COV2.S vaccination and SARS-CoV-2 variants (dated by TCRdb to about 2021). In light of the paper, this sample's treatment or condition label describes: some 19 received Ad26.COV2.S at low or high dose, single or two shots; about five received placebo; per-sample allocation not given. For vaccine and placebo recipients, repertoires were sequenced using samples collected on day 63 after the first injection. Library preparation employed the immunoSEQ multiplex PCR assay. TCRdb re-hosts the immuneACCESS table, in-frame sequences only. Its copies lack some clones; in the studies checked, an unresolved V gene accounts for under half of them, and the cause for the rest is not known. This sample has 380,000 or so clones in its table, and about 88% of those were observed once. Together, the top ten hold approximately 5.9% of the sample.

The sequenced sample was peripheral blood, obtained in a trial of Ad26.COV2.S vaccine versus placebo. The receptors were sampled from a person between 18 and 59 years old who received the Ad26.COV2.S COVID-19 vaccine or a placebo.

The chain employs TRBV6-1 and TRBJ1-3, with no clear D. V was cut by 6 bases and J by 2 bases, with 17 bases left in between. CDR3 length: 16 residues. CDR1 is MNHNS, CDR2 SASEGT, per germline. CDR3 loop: CASSETLTTAGNTIYF. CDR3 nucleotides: TGTGCCAGCAGCGAAACACTCACAACAGCTGGAAACACCATATATTTT.

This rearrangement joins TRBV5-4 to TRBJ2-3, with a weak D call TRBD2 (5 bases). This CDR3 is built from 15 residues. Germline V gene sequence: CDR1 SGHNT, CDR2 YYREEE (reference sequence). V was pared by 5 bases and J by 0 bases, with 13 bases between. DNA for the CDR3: TGTGCCAGCAGGAGCGGAAACCCTAGCACAGATACGCAGTATTTT. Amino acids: CASRSGNPSTDTQYF.

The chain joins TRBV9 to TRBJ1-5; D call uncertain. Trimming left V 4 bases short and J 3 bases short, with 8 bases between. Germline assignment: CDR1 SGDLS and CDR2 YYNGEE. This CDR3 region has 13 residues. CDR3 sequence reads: CASSYSANQPQHF. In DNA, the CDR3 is TGTGCCAGCAGCTACAGCGCCAATCAGCCCCAGCATTTT.

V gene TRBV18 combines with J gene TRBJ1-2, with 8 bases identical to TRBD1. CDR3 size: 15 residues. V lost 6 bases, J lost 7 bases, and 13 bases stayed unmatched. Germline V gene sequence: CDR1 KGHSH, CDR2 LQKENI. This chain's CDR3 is CASSLAPGQEGGYTF. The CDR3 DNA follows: TGTGCCAGCTCCCTGGCCCCGGGACAGGAGGGTGGCTACACCTTC. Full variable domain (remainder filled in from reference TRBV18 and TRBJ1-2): NAGVMQNPRHLVRRRGQEARLRCSPMKGHSHVYWYRQLPEEGLKFMVYLQKENIIDESGMPKERFSAEFPKEGPSILRIQQVVRGDSAAYFCASSLAPGQEGGYTFGSGTRLTVV.

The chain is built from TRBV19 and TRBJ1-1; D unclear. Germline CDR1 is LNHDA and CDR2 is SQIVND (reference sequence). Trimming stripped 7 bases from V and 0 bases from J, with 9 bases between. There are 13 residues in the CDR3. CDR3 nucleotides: TGTGCCAGTACTGAGGGATTGAACACTGAAGCTTTCTTT. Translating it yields CASTEGLNTEAFF.

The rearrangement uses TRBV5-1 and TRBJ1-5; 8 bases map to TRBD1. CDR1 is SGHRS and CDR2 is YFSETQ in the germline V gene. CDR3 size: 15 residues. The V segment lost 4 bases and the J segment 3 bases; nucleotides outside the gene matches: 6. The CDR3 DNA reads TGCGCCAGCAGCCGGACAGGGAACTCCAATCAGCCCCAGCATTTT. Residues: CASSRTGNSNQPQHF.

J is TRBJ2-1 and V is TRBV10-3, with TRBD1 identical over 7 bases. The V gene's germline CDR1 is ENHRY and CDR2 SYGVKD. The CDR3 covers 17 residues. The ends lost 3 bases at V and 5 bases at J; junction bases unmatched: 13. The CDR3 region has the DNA TGTGCCATCAGTGATATCGGTGAACACAGGGGAGACAATGAGCAGTTCTTC. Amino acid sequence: CAISDIGEHRGDNEQFF.

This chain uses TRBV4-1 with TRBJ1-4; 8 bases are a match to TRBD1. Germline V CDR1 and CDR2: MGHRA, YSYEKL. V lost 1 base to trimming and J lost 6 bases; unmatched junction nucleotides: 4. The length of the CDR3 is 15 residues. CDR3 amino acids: CASSQAGQADEKLFF. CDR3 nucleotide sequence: TGCGCCAGCAGCCAAGCGGGACAGGCGGATGAAAAACTGTTTTTT.

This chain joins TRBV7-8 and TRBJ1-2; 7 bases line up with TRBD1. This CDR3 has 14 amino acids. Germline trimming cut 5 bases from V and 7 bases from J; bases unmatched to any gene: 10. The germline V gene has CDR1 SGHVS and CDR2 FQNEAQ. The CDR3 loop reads CASSPYGTEIGYTF. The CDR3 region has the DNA TGTGCCAGCAGCCCCTACGGGACAGAGATTGGCTACACCTTC.

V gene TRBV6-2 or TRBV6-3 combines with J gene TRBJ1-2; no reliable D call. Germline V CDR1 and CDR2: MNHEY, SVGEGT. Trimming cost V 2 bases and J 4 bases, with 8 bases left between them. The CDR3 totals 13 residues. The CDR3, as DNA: TGTGCCAGCAGTTACGGTGTCAGCTATGGCTACACCTTC. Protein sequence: CASSYGVSYGYTF.

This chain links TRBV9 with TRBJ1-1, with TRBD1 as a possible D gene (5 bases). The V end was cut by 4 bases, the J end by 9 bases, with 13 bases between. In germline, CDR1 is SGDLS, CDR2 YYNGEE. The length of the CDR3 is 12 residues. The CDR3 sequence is CASSPDTSKAFF. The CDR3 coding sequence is TGTGCCAGCAGCCCGGACACCTCTAAAGCTTTCTTT.

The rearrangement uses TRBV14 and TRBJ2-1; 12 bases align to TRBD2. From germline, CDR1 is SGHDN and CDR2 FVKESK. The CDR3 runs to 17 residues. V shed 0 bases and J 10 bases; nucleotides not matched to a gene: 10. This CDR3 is CASSQDRGLAGLQEQFF. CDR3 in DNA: TGTGCCAGCAGCCAAGATAGAGGACTAGCGGGACTCCAGGAGCAGTTCTTC.

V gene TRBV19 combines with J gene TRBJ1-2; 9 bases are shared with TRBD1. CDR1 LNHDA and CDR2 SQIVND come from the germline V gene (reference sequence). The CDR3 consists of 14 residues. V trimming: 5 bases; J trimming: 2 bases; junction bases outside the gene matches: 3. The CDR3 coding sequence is TGTGCCAGTAGTGTGGACAGGGGAAACTATGGCTACACCTTC. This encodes CASSVDRGNYGYTF. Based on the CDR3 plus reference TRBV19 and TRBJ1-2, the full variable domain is DGGITQSPKYLFRKEGQNVTLSCEQNLNHDAMYWYRQDPGQGLRLIYYSQIVNDFQKGDIAEGYSVSREKKESFPLTVTSAQKNPTAFYLCASSVDRGNYGYTFGSGTRLTVV.

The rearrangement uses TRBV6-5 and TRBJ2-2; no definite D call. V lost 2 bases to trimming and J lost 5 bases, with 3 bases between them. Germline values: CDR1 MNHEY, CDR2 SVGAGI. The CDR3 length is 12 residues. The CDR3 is CASSYNTGELFF. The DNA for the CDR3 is TGTGCCAGCAGTTACAATACCGGGGAGCTGTTTTTT.

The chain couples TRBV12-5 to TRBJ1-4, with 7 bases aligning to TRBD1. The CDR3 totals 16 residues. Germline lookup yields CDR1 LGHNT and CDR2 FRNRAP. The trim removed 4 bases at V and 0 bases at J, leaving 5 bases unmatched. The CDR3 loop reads CASGSGQPATNEKLFF. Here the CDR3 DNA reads TGTGCTAGTGGTTCGGGACAGCCCGCAACTAATGAAAAACTGTTTTTT.

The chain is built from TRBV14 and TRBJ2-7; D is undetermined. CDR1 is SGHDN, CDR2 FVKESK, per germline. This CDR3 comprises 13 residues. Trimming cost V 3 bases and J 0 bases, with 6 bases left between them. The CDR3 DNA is TGTGCCAGCAGCCATGGCACCTCCTACGAGCAGTACTTC. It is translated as CASSHGTSYEQYF.

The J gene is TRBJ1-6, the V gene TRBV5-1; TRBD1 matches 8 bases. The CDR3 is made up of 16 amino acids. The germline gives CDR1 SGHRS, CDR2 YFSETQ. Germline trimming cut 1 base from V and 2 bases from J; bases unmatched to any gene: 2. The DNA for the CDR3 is TGCGCCAGCAGCTTGTCAGGGGGCGCCTATAATTCACCCCTCCACTTT. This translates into CASSLSGGAYNSPLHF.

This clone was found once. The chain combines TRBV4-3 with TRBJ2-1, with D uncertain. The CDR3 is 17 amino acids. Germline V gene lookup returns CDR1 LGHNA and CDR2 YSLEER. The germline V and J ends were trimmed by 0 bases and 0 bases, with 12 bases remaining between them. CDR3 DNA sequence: TGCGCCAGCAGCCAAGATCTTTTCCGGAGCTCCTACAATGAGCAGTTCTTC. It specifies CASSQDLFRSSYNEQFF.

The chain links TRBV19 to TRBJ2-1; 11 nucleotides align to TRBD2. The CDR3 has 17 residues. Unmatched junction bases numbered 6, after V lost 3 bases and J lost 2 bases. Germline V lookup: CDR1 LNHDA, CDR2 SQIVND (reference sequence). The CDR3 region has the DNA TGTGCCAGTAGTATTATAGCGGGAGGGTATCCCTACAATGAGCAGTTCTTC. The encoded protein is CASSIIAGGYPYNEQFF.